This TCR beta chain was captured in a study of vaccination effects on CD4 cells after COVID-19. Profiled with immunoSEQ multiplex PCR; TCRdb holds only in-frame clones, not every one. Found here are just under 75,000 clones, 65% to 85% of them singletons; the top ten hold just under 3%. CD4+ T cells specific for antigen were expanded with viral peptide pools by the ViraFEST assay before sequencing. Researchers isolated CD4+ T cells once about eleven days of culture had elapsed. Nucleocapsid antibodies stayed negative before and after vaccination, showing no earlier SARS-CoV-2 infection. Notes on this clone: Its specificity is not known.

Per germline, CDR1 LNHDA and CDR2 SQIVND (reference sequence). CDR3 size: 17 residues. V lost 6 bases and J 4 bases, leaving 19 bases between the germline ends. The receptor was derived from a human donor who received a COVID-19 vaccine. The V call is TRBV19, the J call TRBJ1-6, with D uncertain. The sample here was CD4+ T cells from PBMCs cultured with HCoV-NL63 spike peptides, taken before COVID-19 vaccination. Written as DNA, the CDR3 is TGTGCCAGTAGCAAGAATCCTACTGGGTTTTATAATTCACCCCTCCACTTT. It codes for CASSKNPTGFYNSPLHF.